This is a list of T cell receptor beta chains from one sample in a study of shared T cell receptors in the human thymus. Sequencing was performed with immunoSEQ multiplex PCR; in TCRdb, only in-frame clones are kept and a portion is missing. The table has 500,000 to 550,000 clones, around 78% seen once; the top ten hold around 0.012%. In addition, the sample was reused for a study of human thymus T cells.

The sample was thymocytes. The receptors shown here come from a boy under three years old with a congenital heart defect. Each CDR3 is given with its conserved first and last residue.

j_call,v_call,cdr3_aa
TRBJ2-1,TRBV4-2,CASSQAPDSLQFF
TRBJ2-3,TRBV5-1,CASSLVCSPSNTDTQYF
TRBJ2-1,TRBV10-1,CASSEYCLGASSYNEQFF
TRBJ2-4,TRBV2,CASTGRRRGIAKNIQYF
TRBJ2-1,TRBV30,CACKPRTSGLYNEQFF
TRBJ2-7,TRBV11-2,CASSLDPGHLTYEQYF
TRBJ2-7,TRBV6-1,CASSETGSGRARYEQYF
TRBJ2-1,TRBV19,CASSTGGASYNEQFF
TRBJ2-6,TRBV6-5,CASSYLVSGANVLTF
TRBJ2-7,TRBV14,CAWREVISSYEQYF
TRBJ2-7,TRBV9,CASSVGREGYEQYF
TRBJ1-4,TRBV28,CASSFSQGDEKLFF
TRBJ2-1,TRBV29-1,CSVEVAGTGGRLAIYNEQFF
TRBJ2-7,TRBV29-1,CSVNEGLPSYEQYF
TRBJ2-7,TRBV19,CASSPAGTYEQYF